The clone carrying this T cell receptor (beta chain) has a handful of counts. Its antigen is as yet unknown. These data originate in a study of neoadjuvant nivolumab and ipilimumab in lung cancer. Study-wide results and limits: TCR clonality did not significantly correlate with pathologic tumor regression. A small number of samples were TCR sequenced. Resected-tumor TCR richness correlated positively with pretherapy blood richness.

Assay: immunoSEQ multiplex PCR; the TCRdb copy retains only in-frame clones and omits some. The table includes about 18,000 clones, over 70% detected once. There are 14 residues in the CDR3. V shed 7 bases and J shed 0 bases, with 13 bases lying between them. The germline V gene has CDR1 LNHDA and CDR2 SQIVND (reference sequence). This sequence joins TRBV19 and TRBJ2-7; possibly TRBD2 for D (6 bases). This sequence originates from an adult with non-small cell lung cancer. The sequences come from peripheral blood, collected before neoadjuvant nivolumab, alone or with ipilimumab. CDR3 in DNA: TGTGCCAGTAAGGGACTCACGAGCTCCTACGAGCAGTACTTC. Protein: CASKGLTSSYEQYF.